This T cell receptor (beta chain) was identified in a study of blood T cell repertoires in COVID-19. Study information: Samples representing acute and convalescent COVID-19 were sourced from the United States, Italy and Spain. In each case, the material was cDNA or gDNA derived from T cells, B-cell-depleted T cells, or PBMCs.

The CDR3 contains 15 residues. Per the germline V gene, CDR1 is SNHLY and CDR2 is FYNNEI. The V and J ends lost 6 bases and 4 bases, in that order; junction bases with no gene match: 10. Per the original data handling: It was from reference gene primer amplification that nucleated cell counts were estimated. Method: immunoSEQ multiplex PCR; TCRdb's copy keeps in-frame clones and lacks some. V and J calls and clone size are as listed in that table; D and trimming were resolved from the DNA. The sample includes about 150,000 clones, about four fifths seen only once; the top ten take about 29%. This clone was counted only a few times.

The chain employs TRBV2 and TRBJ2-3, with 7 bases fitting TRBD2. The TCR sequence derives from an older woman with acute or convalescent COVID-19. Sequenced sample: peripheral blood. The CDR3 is CASRARLASADTQYF. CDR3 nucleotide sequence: TGTGCCAGCAGGGCTAGACTAGCTAGCGCAGATACGCAGTATTTT. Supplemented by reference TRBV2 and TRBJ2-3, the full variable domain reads EPEVTQTPSHQVTQMGQEVILRCVPISNHLYFYWYRQILGQKVEFLVSFYNNEISEKSEIFDDQFSVERPDGSNFTLKIRSTKLEDSAMYFCASRARLASADTQYFGPGTRLTVL.